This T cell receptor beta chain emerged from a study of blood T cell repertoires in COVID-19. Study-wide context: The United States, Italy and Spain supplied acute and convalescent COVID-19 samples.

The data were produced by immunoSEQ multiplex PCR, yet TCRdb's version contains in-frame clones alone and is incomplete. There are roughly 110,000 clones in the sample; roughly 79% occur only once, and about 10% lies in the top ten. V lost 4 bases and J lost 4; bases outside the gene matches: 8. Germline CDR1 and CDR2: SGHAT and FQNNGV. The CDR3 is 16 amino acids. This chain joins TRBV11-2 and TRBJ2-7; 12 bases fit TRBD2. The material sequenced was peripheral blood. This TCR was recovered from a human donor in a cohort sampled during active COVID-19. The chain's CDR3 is CASSSWSSGRVYEQYF. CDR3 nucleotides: TGTGCCAGCAGCTCCTGGTCTAGCGGGAGGGTGTACGAGCAGTACTTC.